Presented here are 3 T cell receptor beta chains from one specimen sequenced in a study of control samples from healthy donors and cancer patients. The method was immunoSEQ multiplex PCR; TCRdb's version includes in-frame clones alone and lacks a portion of them. The profile covers about 140,000 clones, with roughly 94% appearing a single time and about an eighth taken by the ten largest. Sequencing was carried out using blood. The receptor set was obtained from a man aged 35 to 55 in good health.

The rearrangement uses TRBV9 and TRBJ1-3; D unclear. Germline-derived CDR1 and CDR2 are SGDLS and YYNGEE. This CDR3 comprises 12 residues. Trimming left V 7 bases short and J 2 bases short, with 7 bases between. The CDR3 nucleotides read TGTGCCAGCCGCAATACTGGAAACACCATATATTTT. As protein: CASRNTGNTIYF.

The V gene is TRBV11-3, the J gene TRBJ2-7; 10 bases fit TRBD1. The CDR3 loop spans 14 amino acids. The germline V gene has CDR1 SGHNT and CDR2 YENEEA. Trimming at V came to 1 base and at J to 6 bases, leaving 3 bases not matched to a gene. CDR3 sequence: CASSLGGQGSEQYF. The CDR3, as DNA: TGTGCCAGCAGCTTAGGGGGACAGGGGTCCGAGCAGTACTTC.

This clone appeared a single time. The chain employs TRBV29-1 and TRBJ1-1, with TRBD1 as a possible D gene (6 bases). The germline gives CDR1 SQVTM, CDR2 ANQGSEA. The CDR3 is 12 residues long. V lost 4 bases to trimming and J lost 8 bases, with 14 bases between them. CDR3 in amino acids: CSVGRGEFEAFF. CDR3 nucleotides: TGCAGCGTTGGCAGGGGTGAGTTCGAAGCTTTCTTT.